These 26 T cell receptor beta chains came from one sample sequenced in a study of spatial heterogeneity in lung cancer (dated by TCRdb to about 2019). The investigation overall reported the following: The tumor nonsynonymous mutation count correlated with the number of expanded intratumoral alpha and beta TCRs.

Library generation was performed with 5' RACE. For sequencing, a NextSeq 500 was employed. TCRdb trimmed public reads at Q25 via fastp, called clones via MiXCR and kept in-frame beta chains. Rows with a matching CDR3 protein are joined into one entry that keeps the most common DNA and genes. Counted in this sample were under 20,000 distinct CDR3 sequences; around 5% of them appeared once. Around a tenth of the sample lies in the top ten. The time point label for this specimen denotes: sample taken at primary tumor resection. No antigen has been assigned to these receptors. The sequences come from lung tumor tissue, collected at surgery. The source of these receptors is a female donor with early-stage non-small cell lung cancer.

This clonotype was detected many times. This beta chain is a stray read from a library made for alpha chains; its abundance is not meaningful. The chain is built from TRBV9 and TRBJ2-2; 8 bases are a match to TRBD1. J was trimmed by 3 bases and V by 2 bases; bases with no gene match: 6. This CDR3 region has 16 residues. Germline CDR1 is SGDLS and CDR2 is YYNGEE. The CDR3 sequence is CASSVEGTGYTGELFF. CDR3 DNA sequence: TGTGCCAGCAGCGTGGAAGGGACAGGTTACACCGGGGAGCTGTTTTTT.

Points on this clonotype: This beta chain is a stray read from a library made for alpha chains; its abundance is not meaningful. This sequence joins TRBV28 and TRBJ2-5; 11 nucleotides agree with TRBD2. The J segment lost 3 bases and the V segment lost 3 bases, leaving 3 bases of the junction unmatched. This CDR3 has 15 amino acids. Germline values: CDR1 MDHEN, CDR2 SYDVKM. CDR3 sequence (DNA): TGTGCCAGCAGTTTCCAGACTAGCGGGGAAGAGACCCAGTACTTC. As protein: CASSFQTSGEETQYF.

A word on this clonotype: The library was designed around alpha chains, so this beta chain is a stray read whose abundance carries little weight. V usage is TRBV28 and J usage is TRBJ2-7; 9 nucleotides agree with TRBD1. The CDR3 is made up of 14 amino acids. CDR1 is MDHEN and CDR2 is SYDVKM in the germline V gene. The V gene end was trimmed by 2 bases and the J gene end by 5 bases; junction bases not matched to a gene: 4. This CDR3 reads CASSLGGQGHEQYF. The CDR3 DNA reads TGTGCCAGCAGTTTAGGGGGACAGGGCCACGAGCAGTACTTC.

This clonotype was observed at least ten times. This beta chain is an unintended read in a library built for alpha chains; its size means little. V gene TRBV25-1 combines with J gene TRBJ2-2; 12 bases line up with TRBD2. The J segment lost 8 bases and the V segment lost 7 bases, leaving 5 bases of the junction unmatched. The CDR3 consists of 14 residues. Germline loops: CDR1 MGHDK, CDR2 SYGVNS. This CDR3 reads CASMASGRAGELFF. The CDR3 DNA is TGTGCCAGCATGGCTAGCGGGAGGGCAGGGGAGCTGTTTTTT.

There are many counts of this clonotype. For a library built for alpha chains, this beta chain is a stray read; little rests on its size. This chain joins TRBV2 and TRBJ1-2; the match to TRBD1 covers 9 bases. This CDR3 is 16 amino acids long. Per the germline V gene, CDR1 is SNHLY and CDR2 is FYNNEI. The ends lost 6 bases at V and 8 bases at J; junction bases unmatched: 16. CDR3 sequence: CASRLGQGIGPGGYTF. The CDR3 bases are TGTGCCAGCAGGTTGGGACAGGGAATTGGACCCGGGGGCTACACCTTC.

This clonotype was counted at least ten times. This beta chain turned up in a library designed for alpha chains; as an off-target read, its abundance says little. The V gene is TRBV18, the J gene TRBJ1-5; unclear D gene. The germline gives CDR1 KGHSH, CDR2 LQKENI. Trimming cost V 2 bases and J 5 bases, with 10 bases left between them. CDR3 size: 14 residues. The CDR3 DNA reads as TGTGCCAGCTCACCAAGGTACGGGGATCAGCCCCAGCATTTT. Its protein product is CASSPRYGDQPQHF.

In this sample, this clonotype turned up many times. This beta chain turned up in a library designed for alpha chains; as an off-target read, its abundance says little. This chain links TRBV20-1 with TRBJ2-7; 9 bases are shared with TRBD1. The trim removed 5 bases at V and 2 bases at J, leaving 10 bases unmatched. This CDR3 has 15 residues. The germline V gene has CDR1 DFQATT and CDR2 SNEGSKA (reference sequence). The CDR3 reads CSASKGDRETYEQYF. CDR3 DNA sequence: TGCAGTGCTTCTAAGGGGGACAGGGAGACCTACGAGCAGTACTTC.

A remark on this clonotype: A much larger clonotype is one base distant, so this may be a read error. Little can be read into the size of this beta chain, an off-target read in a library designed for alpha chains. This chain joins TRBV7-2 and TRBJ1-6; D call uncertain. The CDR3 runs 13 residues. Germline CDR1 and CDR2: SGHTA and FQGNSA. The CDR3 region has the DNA TGTGCCAGCGGCTTTCCAACCAATTCACCCCTCCACTTT. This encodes CASGFPTNSPLHF.

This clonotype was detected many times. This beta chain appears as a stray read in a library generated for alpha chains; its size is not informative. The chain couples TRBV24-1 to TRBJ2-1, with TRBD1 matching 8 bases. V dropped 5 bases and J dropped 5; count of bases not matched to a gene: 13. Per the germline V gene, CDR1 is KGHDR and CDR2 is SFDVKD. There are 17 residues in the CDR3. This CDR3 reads CATSAGVRYRGNNEQFF. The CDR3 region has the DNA TGTGCCACCAGTGCCGGAGTCAGGTACAGGGGGAACAATGAGCAGTTCTTC.

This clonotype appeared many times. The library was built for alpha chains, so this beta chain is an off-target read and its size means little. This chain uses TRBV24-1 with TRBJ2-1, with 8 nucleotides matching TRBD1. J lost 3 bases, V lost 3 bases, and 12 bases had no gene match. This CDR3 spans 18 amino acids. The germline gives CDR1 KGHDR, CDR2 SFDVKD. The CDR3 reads CATSDGNPGTGFYNEQFF. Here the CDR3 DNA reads TGTGCCACCAGTGATGGCAACCCCGGGACAGGATTCTACAATGAGCAGTTCTTC.

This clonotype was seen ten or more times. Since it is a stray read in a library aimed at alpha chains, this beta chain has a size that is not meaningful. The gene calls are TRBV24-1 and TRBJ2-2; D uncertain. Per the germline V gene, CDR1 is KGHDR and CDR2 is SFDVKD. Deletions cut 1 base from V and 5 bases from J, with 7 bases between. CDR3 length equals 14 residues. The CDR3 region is CATSDFGTTGELFF. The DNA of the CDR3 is TGTGCCACCAGTGATTTCGGAACGACCGGGGAGCTGTTTTTT.

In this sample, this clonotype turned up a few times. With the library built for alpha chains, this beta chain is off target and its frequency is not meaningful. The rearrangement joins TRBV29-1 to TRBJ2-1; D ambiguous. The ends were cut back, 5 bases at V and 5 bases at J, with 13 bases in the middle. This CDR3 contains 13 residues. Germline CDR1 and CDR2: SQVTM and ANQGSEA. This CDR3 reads CSVPIAPHNEQFF. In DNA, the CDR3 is TGCAGCGTTCCCATCGCCCCCCACAATGAGCAGTTCTTC.

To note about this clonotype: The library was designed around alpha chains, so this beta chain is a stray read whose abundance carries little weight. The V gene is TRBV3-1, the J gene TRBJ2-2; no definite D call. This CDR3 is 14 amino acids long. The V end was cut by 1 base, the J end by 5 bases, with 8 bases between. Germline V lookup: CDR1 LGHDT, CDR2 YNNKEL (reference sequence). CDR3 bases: TGTGCCAGCAGCCAAGTATCAAAAACCGGGGAGCTGTTTTTT. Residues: CASSQVSKTGELFF.

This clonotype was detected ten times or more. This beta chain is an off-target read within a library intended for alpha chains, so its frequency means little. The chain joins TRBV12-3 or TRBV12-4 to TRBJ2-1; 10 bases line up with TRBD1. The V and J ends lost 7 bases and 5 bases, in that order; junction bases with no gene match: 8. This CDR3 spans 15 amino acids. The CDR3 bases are TGTGCCAGCACCACCCGACAGGGGGCTCACAATGAGCAGTTCTTC. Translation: CASTTRQGAHNEQFF.

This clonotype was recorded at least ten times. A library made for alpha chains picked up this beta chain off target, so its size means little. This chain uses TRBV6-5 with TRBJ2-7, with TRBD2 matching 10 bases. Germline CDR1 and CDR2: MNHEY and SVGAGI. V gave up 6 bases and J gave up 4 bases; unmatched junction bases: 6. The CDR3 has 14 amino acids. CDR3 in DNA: TGTGCCAGCAGACGGGGACTAGCGCATTACGAGCAGTACTTC. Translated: CASRRGLAHYEQYF.

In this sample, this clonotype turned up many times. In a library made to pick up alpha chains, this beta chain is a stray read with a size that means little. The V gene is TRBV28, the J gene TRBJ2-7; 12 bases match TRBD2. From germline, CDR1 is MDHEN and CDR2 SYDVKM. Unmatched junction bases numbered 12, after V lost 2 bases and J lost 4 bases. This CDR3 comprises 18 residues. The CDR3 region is CASSLLAGGPFEIYEQYF. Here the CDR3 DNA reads TGTGCCAGCAGTTTACTAGCGGGAGGGCCTTTTGAGATTTACGAGCAGTACTTC. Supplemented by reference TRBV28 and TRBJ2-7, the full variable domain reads DVKVTQSSRYLVKRTGEKVFLECVQDMDHENMFWYRQDPGLGLRLIYFSYDVKMKEKGDIPEGYSVSREKKERFSLILESASTNQTSMYLCASSLLAGGPFEIYEQYFGPGTRLTVT.

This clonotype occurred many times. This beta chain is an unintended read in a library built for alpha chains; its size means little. The CDR3 sequence: CASSPGTSGRNEQFF. The CDR3 nucleotides read TGTGCCAGCTCACCCGGGACTAGCGGGAGGAATGAGCAGTTCTTC. The chain links TRBV18 to TRBJ2-1, with 15 nucleotides matching TRBD2. V lost 3 bases and J lost 7; bases outside the gene matches: 1. Germline CDR1 is KGHSH and CDR2 is LQKENI. The CDR3 is 15 residues long.

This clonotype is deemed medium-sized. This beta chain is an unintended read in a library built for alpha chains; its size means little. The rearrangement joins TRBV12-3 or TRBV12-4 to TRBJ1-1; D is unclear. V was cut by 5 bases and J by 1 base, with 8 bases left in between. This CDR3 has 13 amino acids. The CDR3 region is CASSLGPNTEAFF. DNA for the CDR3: TGTGCCAGCAGTCTGGGCCCGAACACTGAAGCTTTCTTT.

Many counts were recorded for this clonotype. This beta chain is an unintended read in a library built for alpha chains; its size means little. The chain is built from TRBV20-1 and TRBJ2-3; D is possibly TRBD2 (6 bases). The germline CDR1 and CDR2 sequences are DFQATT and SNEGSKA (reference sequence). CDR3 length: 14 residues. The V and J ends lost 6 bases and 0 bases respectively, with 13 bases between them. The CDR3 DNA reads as TGCAGTGCCGTTGCCAGCGGGAGCACAGATACGCAGTATTTT. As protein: CSAVASGSTDTQYF.

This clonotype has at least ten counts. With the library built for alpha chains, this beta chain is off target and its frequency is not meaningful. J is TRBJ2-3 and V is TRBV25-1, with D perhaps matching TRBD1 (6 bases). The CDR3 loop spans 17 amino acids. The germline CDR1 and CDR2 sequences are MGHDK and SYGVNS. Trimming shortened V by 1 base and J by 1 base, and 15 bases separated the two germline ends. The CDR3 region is CASSESPSGDGTDTQYF. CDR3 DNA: TGTGCCAGCAGTGAATCCCCGTCAGGGGACGGCACAGATACGCAGTATTTT.

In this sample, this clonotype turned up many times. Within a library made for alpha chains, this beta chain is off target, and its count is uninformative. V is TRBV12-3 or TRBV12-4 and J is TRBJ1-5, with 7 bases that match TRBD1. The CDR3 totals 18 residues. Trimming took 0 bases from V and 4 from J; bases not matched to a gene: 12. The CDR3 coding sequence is TGTGCCAGCAGTTTAGCCCTGGGGACAGCGGTTAGAAATCAGCCCCAGCATTTT. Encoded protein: CASSLALGTAVRNQPQHF.

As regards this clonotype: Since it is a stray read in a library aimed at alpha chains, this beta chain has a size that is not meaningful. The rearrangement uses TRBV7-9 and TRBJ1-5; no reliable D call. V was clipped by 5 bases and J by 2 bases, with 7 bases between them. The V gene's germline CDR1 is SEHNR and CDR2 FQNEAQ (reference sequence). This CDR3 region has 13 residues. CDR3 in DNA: TGTGCCAGCAGCATCGCAGGCAATCAGCCCCAGCATTTT. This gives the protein CASSIAGNQPQHF.

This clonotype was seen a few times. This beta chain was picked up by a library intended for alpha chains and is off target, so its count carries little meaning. The CDR3 DNA is TGTGCCAGCAGTTTTCAAGGGGTTAACAATGAGCAGTTCTTC. Protein product: CASSFQGVNNEQFF. This chain connects TRBV27 to TRBJ2-1; tentatively, D is TRBD1 (5 bases). The germline CDR1 and CDR2 sequences are MNHEY and SMNVEV (reference sequence). This CDR3 region has 14 residues. Trimming removed 3 bases from V and 5 bases from J, with 11 bases in between.

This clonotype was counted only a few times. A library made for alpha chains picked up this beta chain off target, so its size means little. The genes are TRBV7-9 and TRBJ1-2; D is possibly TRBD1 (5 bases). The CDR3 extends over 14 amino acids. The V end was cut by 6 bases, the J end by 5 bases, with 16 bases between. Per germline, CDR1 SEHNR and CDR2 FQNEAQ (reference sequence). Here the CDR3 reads CASSSPGDMYGYTF. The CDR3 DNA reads TGTGCCAGCAGTTCCCCGGGGGATATGTATGGCTACACCTTC.

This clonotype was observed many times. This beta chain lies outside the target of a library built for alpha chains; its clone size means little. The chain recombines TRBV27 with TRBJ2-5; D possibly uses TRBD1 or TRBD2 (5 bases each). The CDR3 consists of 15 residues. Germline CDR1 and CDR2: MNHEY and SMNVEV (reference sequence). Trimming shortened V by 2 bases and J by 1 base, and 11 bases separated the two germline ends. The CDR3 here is CASSLQWGIQETQYF. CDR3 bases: TGTGCCAGCAGTTTACAGTGGGGGATCCAAGAGACCCAGTACTTC.

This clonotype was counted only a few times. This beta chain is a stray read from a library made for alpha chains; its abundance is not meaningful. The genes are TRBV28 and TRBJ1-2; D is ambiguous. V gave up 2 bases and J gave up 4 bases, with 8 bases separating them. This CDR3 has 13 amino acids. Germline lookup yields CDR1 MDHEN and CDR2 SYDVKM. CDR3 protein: CASSLMGFYGYTF. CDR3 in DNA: TGTGCCAGCAGTTTAATGGGTTTCTATGGCTACACCTTC.